This T cell receptor beta chain was profiled in a study of cytomegalovirus exposure and HLA in healthy donors (dated by TCRdb to the late 2010s). Some background on the complete study: According to an earlier analysis of 550 to 700 of the donors, about 179 million T cells yielded 117 million unique TCR beta sequences and about 280 Gb of sequence data. An early release covering 500 to 750 HLA-typed donors comprised around 300 gigabases of sequencing data and 65 million to 100 million unique TCR sequences. Among the roughly 400 genotyped donors, under 90% belonged to the genetic ancestry cluster associated with self-reported Caucasian donors. The study was designed to test whether signatures of past pathogen exposure could be identified by cataloging public T cell receptors. Using immunosequencing, the study profiled T cell repertoires from fewer than 850 subjects and related those repertoires to cytomegalovirus serostatus. Along with the approximately 700-subject first cohort, a separate validation cohort of around 120 different subjects was used. The study combined high-throughput TCR immunosequencing, statistical association of individual TCRs with disease status, and machine learning to predict cytomegalovirus infection status. In a later analysis, previously published TCR beta repertoires from hundreds of donors were re-analyzed and high-resolution HLA genotyping was added so that TCR occurrence patterns could be studied. The later analysis used no new phenotypic data to find candidate immune exposures, relying instead on TCR beta sequences and their occurrence across donors. An earlier analysis of about 600 of the donors used high-throughput TCR beta sequencing to judge whether each TCR beta V gene segment behaved as functional or pseudogenic. Donor age, sex, ethnicity and CMV serostatus were compiled alongside the repertoire data. A later genetic analysis used genome-wide SNP genotypes for about three fifths of the roughly 700 donors, treating that subset as a discovery cohort. All discovery cohort repertoires had been generated using a single sequencing platform. HLA typing included class I and class II loci at four-digit resolution. The number of typed donors differed by locus: about 620-630 for A, B, C, DRB1 and DQB1; approximately 540 for DQA1; 606 for DPA1; and some 470 for DPB1. Several DR-DQ haplotypes were handled as single units for association and clustering because linkage in the cohort was strong. Among around 400 genotyped donors of the cohort, an average of around 240,000 unique TCR beta nucleotide sequences was sequenced per donor, of which 15% to 20% were non-productive. Broader findings and caveats from the paper: According to a later analysis, most CMV-associated TCR beta chains appeared to be HLA-restricted, and the HLA associations seemed to be driven largely by CMV exposure. A later analysis reported that several top co-occurrence clusters appeared linked to parvovirus B19, influenza, CMV and Epstein-Barr virus. According to a later analysis, TCR association rates differed among HLA loci, with DRB1 alleles showing the most associated TCRs and HLA-C alleles showing the fewest. In this cohort, only TCR beta chains were sequenced, and detectable features were limited by the absence of alpha or paired-chain data. A further reported finding was that TCR beta sequences accurately predicted the HLA-A and HLA-B alleles for most subjects in the first cohort. In an earlier analysis of around 500 of the donors, most TCR beta V segments appeared in productive rearrangements about 87% or about 30% of the time, broadly matching IMGT annotations. According to the authors, the approach could potentially be generalized to other disease states and immunological phenotypes. Specific HLA alleles were associated with some 15,000 TCR beta sequences at a false discovery rate of 0.05 in a later analysis. Roughly uniform sequencing depth across donors was assumed in presence/absence analyses, although this assumption may not hold. In a later analysis, HLA-associated TCR beta chains were found to be more clonally expanded and to have lower generation probabilities than equally common non-associated chains. Strong co-occurrence of HLA alleles, especially DR and DQ, made assigning TCR associations to individual alleles difficult. Three of the identified cytomegalovirus-associated TCR beta chains were confirmed in vitro to be specific for cytomegalovirus antigens. A later genetic analysis reported fewer N-insertions in productive TCRs among donors in an Asian-associated ancestry cluster than the approximately 670-donor mean. A group of highly shared sequence variants was considered likely to be a technical artifact of the sequencing pipeline. An association between a missense DCLRE1C variant and V-gene and J-gene trimming of TCR beta chains was found in a later genetic analysis and replicated in an independent cohort. A total of fewer than 200 TCR beta chains were listed by the study as associated with cytomegalovirus. While some public TCRs were present in many individuals, most TCR sequences turned up only very rarely across donors. Correlated functional status among segregating V segments might reflect linkage disequilibrium, but an unknown experimental factor could not be ruled out. The only immune exposure information available for the cohort was CMV serostatus. Cytomegalovirus status was reported to be diagnosed by the classifier with high specificity and sensitivity in both the original and validation cohorts. Because some donors lacked HLA typing at each locus, the association tests relied only on the typed subset. Because counts were too low, approximately 15 rarely observed V segments, including chromosome 9 orphons, were excluded from the earlier analysis of around 640 of the donors.

The cohort consisted of 650 to 700 healthy bone marrow donors. All cohort members were sampled while nominally healthy, although unrecorded immune exposures were likely present. The donor tested CMV seropositive and was one of the 289 seropositive cohort members. A peripheral blood sample was collected from each donor, and TCR beta sequencing was performed on peripheral blood mononuclear cells. Genomic DNA extraction from the blood cell samples was performed with the Qiagen DNeasy Blood Extraction Kit. As to this clone: It lacks a known antigen.

Libraries were prepared through the immunoSEQ multiplex PCR assay. For the multiplex PCR, a mixture combining 60 forward primers for TCR Vbeta segments and 13 reverse primers for TCR Jbeta segments was used. Amplification of the CDR3 region of rearranged TCR beta genes was performed with a multiplex PCR assay on genomic DNA. Amplified TCR beta libraries were sequenced as 87-base-pair reads on the Illumina HiSeq System. The original methods were these. Across the 500 to 850 repertoires, a later analysis counted 75 million to 90 million unique TCR beta chains, roughly 11 million of which were shared by at least two donors. To remove PCR and sequencing errors, raw reads were error-corrected and collapsed into unique sequences using a nearest-neighbor algorithm that merged closely related sequences. Alignment of CDR3 sequences to IMGT reference sequences was used to assign V, D and J gene segments. Each retained sequence needed at least a six-nucleotide match to both a V gene segment and a J gene segment. A rearrangement was called productive if the CDR3 had no stop codons and remained in frame with V and J, and every other rearrangement was called non-productive. CDR3 was defined according to IMGT convention as the region running from the second conserved V-encoded cysteine to the conserved J-encoded phenylalanine. Sequences without an unambiguous match to a single V gene segment were excluded from the earlier analysis of about 600 of the donors. In an earlier analysis of around 600 of the donors, V segments were called functional above 56.7% productive rearrangements and were called segregating when the between-donor standard deviation exceeded 5%. A statistical classification framework was developed to diagnose cytomegalovirus status using the catalog of TCR beta chain sequences. V and J gene assignment, in a later analysis, came from comparing TCR nucleotide sequences with IMGT/GENE-DB human TR gene sequences. In a later analysis, CDR3 sequences and most-parsimonious VDJ recombination scenarios were assigned using the TCRdist pipeline. In a later analysis, each TCR beta chain was defined by its CDR3 amino acid sequence together with its V-gene family, and reads lacking a unique V-gene family were excluded. A later analysis removed 592 highly shared, low-generation-probability nucleotide sequences to deal with suspected cross-contamination and a sequencing artifact. In a later analysis, a clonal expansion index was calculated for each public chain from normalized within-repertoire ranks of inferred template counts. In a later analysis, generation probabilities were computed using a VDJ recombination model fitted to out-of-frame rearrangements, and the results were checked against IGoR. In a later analysis, TCR-TCR, TCR-HLA and TCR-CMV co-occurrence was scored with hypergeometric tests, and a repertoire-size bias correction was applied to TCR pairs. False discovery rates were estimated in a later analysis by permuting HLA or CMV assignments 20 times. In a later analysis, co-occurring TCRs were grouped using DBSCAN, with TCRdist sequence similarity added in when clustering inside HLA-allele-positive subsets. Co-occurrence clustering excluded repertoires with fewer than 30,000 or more than 120,000 public chains, plus five with anomalous nucleotide sharing. TCRdb stores this immuneACCESS table with in-frame sequences only. Part of the clones is absent; in the studies checked, under half of the shortfall reflects unresolved V genes, and no reason is known for the rest. That table gives V, J and clone size, and the DNA gave D and trimming. The sample table on file contains around 70,000 clones. Of the sample, around 2.4% is held by the ten largest clones.

Sequences were obtained from PBMCs. The receptor was derived from a female donor in good health and CMV-seropositive.

The CDR3 protein sequence reads: CASSQDLDGETDTQYF. The DNA reads TGCGCCAGCAGCCAGGACCTAGACGGGGAAACAGATACGCAGTATTTT. The rearranged chain carries TRBV4-3 and TRBJ2-3; a tentative D call is TRBD2 (5 bases match). The germline V gene encodes CDR1 LGHNA and CDR2 YSLEER. Trimming at the junction amounts to 3 bases on V and 3 bases on J, and the germline ends lie 16 bases apart. Spanning cysteine to phenylalanine, the CDR3 consists of 16 amino acids. CDR3 DNA is the only sequence kept; it has 48 bases, read in frame from the first base.